The text below deals with one T cell receptor (beta chain). The use of a sample-barcoded 5' primer and a J-beta primer mix characterized a second PCR of 7 to 11 cycles. TCRdb redid the calling of the 5' RACE reads with MiXCR, one entry per CDR3 protein. The table includes about 1,800,000 distinct CDR3 sequences, roughly 28% detected once. This specimen comes from a study of blood T cells in healthy people across ages. From germline, CDR1 is SGHTA and CDR2 FQGTGA. V was clipped by 5 bases and J by 3 bases, with 13 bases between them. CDR3 length: 14 amino acids. The sequence derives from a woman younger than 45 in good health. This chain connects TRBV7-3 to TRBJ2-5, with unresolved D. Sequenced input: blood. The DNA for the CDR3 is TGTGCCAGCAGCCCATCGGCCCTGAAAGAGACCCAGTACTTC. Protein product: CASSPSALKETQYF.